These 9 T cell receptor beta chains came from one sample sequenced in a study of shared clonotypes between healthy human individuals. Some clones are missing from TCRdb's copy, which holds only in-frame ones; the method was immunoSEQ multiplex PCR. The sample consists of approximately 1.4 million clones, nearly 99% of them appearing once. Sequencing was performed on naive CD4+ T cells sorted from blood. Noted subset: CD45RA+ positively selected. Receptors were obtained from a man aged 25-45 years in good health.

The V gene is TRBV4-3, the J gene TRBJ1-4; D gene unclear. The germline V gene encodes CDR1 LGHNA and CDR2 YSLEER. The CDR3 covers 15 residues. Trimming shortened V by 3 bases and J by 5 bases, and 13 bases separated the two germline ends. The CDR3 nucleotides read TGCGCCAGCAGCCAGGGAATCAACCTCAATGAAAAACTGTTTTTT. As protein: CASSQGINLNEKLFF.

The chain recombines TRBV18 with TRBJ2-3; TRBD2 might be the D (5 bases). CDR1 and CDR2 (germline): KGHSH, LQKENI. The CDR3 covers 16 residues. With 0 bases removed from V and 0 bases from J, the gap between germline ends came to 10 bases. CDR3 sequence reads: CASSPPVGGSTDTQYF. The CDR3 bases are TGTGCCAGCTCACCACCTGTTGGCGGGAGCACAGATACGCAGTATTTT.

The V and J genes are TRBV20-1 and TRBJ1-2; D unresolved. Germline CDR1 and CDR2: DFQATT and SNEGSKA (reference sequence). The CDR3 runs 11 residues. V lost 2 bases, J lost 13 bases, and 14 bases lay in between. The CDR3 region has the DNA TGCAGTGCTAGATTCATCGACACCGTCACCTTC. This translates into CSARFIDTVTF.

The rearrangement links TRBV11-2 to TRBJ2-1; 7 bases are shared with TRBD2. There are 16 residues in the CDR3. Germline V lookup: CDR1 SGHAT, CDR2 FQNNGV. V lost 5 bases to trimming and J lost 7 bases; unmatched junction nucleotides: 14. CDR3: CASSPLRGGSRNEQFF. As DNA, the CDR3 is TGTGCCAGCAGCCCACTAAGAGGCGGGAGTAGGAATGAGCAGTTCTTC. The whole variable domain, filled in from reference TRBV11-2 and TRBJ2-1, reads EAGVAQSPRYKIIEKRQSVAFWCNPISGHATLYWYQQILGQGPKLLIQFQNNGVVDDSQLPKDRFSAERLKGVDSTLKIQPAKLEDSAVYLCASSPLRGGSRNEQFFGPGTRLTVL.

The rearrangement uses TRBV13 and TRBJ2-3; the match to TRBD2 covers 10 bases. CDR1 and CDR2 from the germline V gene are PRHDT and FYEKMQ (reference sequence). Trimming cost V 4 bases and J 15 bases; bases outside gene matches: 31. The CDR3 loop spans 20 amino acids. The CDR3 nucleotides are TGTGCCAGCAGCTCGCGAATCAGGGACCGGATGAGACCTGGGACTAGCGATCTTTATTTT. It yields the protein CASSSRIRDRMRPGTSDLYF.

This chain uses TRBV10-3 with TRBJ2-2; D is unresolved. Trimming left V 5 bases short and J 7 bases short, with 8 bases between. Per germline, CDR1 ENHRY and CDR2 SYGVKD. The CDR3 is 12 residues long. CDR3 nucleotide sequence: TGTGCCATCAGTTTTAAGGGCGGGGAGCTGTTTTTT. This encodes CAISFKGGELFF.

The J gene is TRBJ1-1, the V gene TRBV7-9; a weak D match, TRBD1 (6 bases). The CDR3 sequence is 15 residues long. Germline V gene sequence: CDR1 SEHNR, CDR2 FQNEAQ (reference sequence). V lost 5 bases and J lost 1, with 14 bases in between. The CDR3 DNA is TGTGCCAGCAGCCCCCGACAGGTCCCGAACACTGAAGCTTTCTTT. It encodes CASSPRQVPNTEAFF.

The chain uses TRBV30 and TRBJ2-7; D is undetermined. Germline-derived CDR1 and CDR2 are GTSNPN and SVGIG (reference sequence). The CDR3 loop spans 14 amino acids. V lost 0 bases and J 2 bases, leaving 11 bases between the germline ends. CDR3 bases: TGTGCCTGGAGTGTGGGCTCAAATACCTACGAGCAGTACTTC. Its protein is CAWSVGSNTYEQYF. The variable domain in full, completed from reference TRBV30 and TRBJ2-7, reads SQTIHQWPATLVQPVGSPLSLECTVEGTSNPNLYWYRQAAGRGLQLLFYSVGIGQISSEVPQNLSASRPQDRQFILSSKKLLLSDSGFYLCAWSVGSNTYEQYFGPGTRLTVT.

V and J are TRBV19 and TRBJ2-7; 9 bases are a match to TRBD2. The V gene's germline CDR1 is LNHDA and CDR2 SQIVND (reference sequence). CDR3 size: 15 residues. V dropped 0 bases and J dropped 2; count of bases not matched to a gene: 2. The DNA for the CDR3 is TGTGCCAGTAGTATAGAGCTAGCGGGAACCTACGAGCAGTACTTC. Amino acids: CASSIELAGTYEQYF.